A selection of T cell receptor beta chains follows, all from one sample in a study of T-cell reconstitution after alpha-beta-depleted transplantation in children. MiXCR was run by TCRdb on the PCR reads, yielding one entry per CDR3 protein. Here the sample spans over 200,000 distinct CDR3 sequences, around 9.5% being singletons. The source material was PBMCs from the stem cell graft donor, sampled from the stem cell graft. These receptors came from a human donor who donated a stem cell graft to a child with acute lymphoblastic leukemia. CDR3s include the opening cysteine and the closing phenylalanine or tryptophan. A D gene is named only where the DNA matches it firmly. Not all rows give a size; the values are once, few, many and, for expanded clones, a class.

J	V	D	size	CDR3	DNA
TRBJ2-3	TRBV6-5	.	.	CASSYSMTDTQYF	TGTGCCAGCAGTTACTCGATGACAGATACGCAGTATTTT
TRBJ2-1	TRBV7-6	.	.	CASGTTLEQFF	TGTGCCAGCGGAACTACCCTCGAGCAGTTCTTC
TRBJ2-5	TRBV10-1	.	many	CASSESRVSGQETQYF	TGCGCCAGCAGTGAGTCTAGGGTCTCGGGGCAAGAGACCCAGTACTTC
TRBJ2-3	TRBV5-1	TRBD2	medium-sized	CASSGGGATDTQYF	TGCGCCAGCAGCGGCGGGGGGGCTACAGATACGCAGTATTTT
TRBJ2-3	TRBV10-3	.	few	CAISESLRQPYF	TGTGCCATCAGTGAGTCATTGAGACAGCCGTATTTT
TRBJ2-2	TRBV5-1	.	many	CASSLALGDTGELFF	TGCGCCAGCAGCTTGGCCCTGGGGGACACCGGGGAGCTGTTTTTT
TRBJ2-2	TRBV2	.	few	CASRLGGAGTGELFF	TGTGCCAGCAGGCTAGGGGGCGCGGGGACCGGGGAGCTGTTTTTT
TRBJ1-4	TRBV6-5	.	many	CASTIPGGIAEKLFF	TGTGCCAGCACCATCCCGGGAGGTATCGCTGAAAAACTGTTTTTT
TRBJ1-6	TRBV12-3/TRBV12-4	TRBD1	many	CASRQGDNSPLHF	TGTGCCAGCAGACAGGGGGATAATTCACCCCTCCACTTT
TRBJ2-7	TRBV27	.	many	CASSLSTGTHEQYF	TGTGCCAGCAGTTTATCGACGGGAACGCACGAGCAGTACTTC
TRBJ1-6	TRBV3-1	TRBD1	.	CASSFLTGREMNSPLHF	TGTGCCAGCAGTTTTTTGACAGGGCGCGAGATGAATTCACCCCTCCACTTT
TRBJ2-1	TRBV27	TRBD2	.	CASSPRLAGGIYNEQFF	TGTGCCAGCAGTCCCCGACTAGCGGGGGGGATCTACAATGAGCAGTTCTTC
TRBJ1-2	TRBV10-3	.	many	CAISEIGRAANYGYTF	TGTGCCATCAGTGAAATTGGGAGGGCCGCTAACTATGGCTACACCTTC
TRBJ1-2	TRBV4-2	.	.	CASSQDQGGYYGYTF	TGTGCCAGCAGCCAAGATCAGGGAGGGTACTATGGCTACACCTTC
TRBJ2-1	TRBV4-2	TRBD2	few	CASSRGELAANNEQFF	TGTGCCAGCAGCCGGGGGGAACTAGCGGCTAACAATGAGCAGTTCTTC
TRBJ2-7	TRBV19	TRBD1	many	CASSIDRASYEQYF	TGTGCCAGTAGTATCGACAGGGCCTCCTACGAGCAGTACTTC
TRBJ2-3	TRBV7-2	.	many	CASRLTGTSTDTQYF	TGTGCCAGCAGATTAACCGGGACTAGCACAGATACGCAGTATTTT
TRBJ2-6	TRBV4-1	.	few	CASSQTGQGSGANVLTF	TGCGCCAGCAGCCAAACAGGGCAAGGCTCTGGGGCCAACGTCCTGACTTTC
TRBJ1-1	TRBV7-9	.	many	CASSLASLNTEAFF	TGCGCCAGCAGCTTGGCGTCGCTGAACACTGAAGCTTTCTTT
TRBJ2-7	TRBV7-2	.	.	CASSRGIAYEQYF	TGTGCCAGCAGTCGAGGGATCGCCTACGAGCAGTACTTC
TRBJ2-7	TRBV7-8	TRBD2	few	CASSLQGLAEPYEQYF	TGTGCCAGCAGCCTGCAGGGACTAGCGGAACCCTACGAGCAGTACTTC
TRBJ2-3	TRBV20-1	TRBD2	.	CSVERGGTDTQYF	TGCAGTGTAGAGCGGGGGGGCACAGATACGCAGTATTTT
TRBJ2-7	TRBV2	TRBD2	few	CARSEGGLAGIVGEQYF	TGTGCCAGATCTGAAGGCGGACTAGCGGGGATAGTCGGCGAGCAGTACTTC
TRBJ2-7	TRBV14	.	few	CASSPTGRVYEQYF	TGTGCCAGCAGCCCCACGGGGCGCGTTTACGAGCAGTACTTC
TRBJ2-2	TRBV7-2	TRBD1	.	CASSDTGTGGPGELFF	TGTGCCAGCAGCGACACCGGGACAGGGGGCCCCGGGGAGCTGTTTTTT
TRBJ2-1	TRBV7-2	.	.	CASSYRDKNEQFF	TGTGCCAGCAGCTATAGGGATAAGAATGAGCAGTTCTTC
TRBJ2-3	TRBV28	TRBD2	many	CASSFSSGRAEADTQYF	TGTGCCAGCAGTTTTAGTTCAGGGAGGGCAGAAGCAGATACGCAGTATTTT
TRBJ2-7	TRBV5-1	TRBD1	.	CASRQGASDEQYF	TGCGCCAGCAGGCAGGGGGCATCTGACGAGCAGTACTTC
TRBJ1-1	TRBV20-1	TRBD1	.	CSAKRQGARTEAFF	TGCAGTGCTAAACGACAGGGGGCGCGGACTGAAGCTTTCTTT
TRBJ2-5	TRBV27	.	once	CASSQRKGKTMQETQYF	TGTGCCAGCAGTCAACGGAAGGGGAAGACGATGCAAGAGACCCAGTACTTC
TRBJ2-4	TRBV7-2	.	few	CASSLTTGSAKNIQYF	TGTGCCAGCAGCTTAACTACAGGGTCGGCCAAAAACATTCAGTACTTC
TRBJ2-4	TRBV12-3/TRBV12-4	.	.	CASSLGGGIQYF	TGTGCCAGCAGCCTGGGAGGGGGCATTCAGTACTTC
TRBJ1-2	TRBV29-1	.	.	CSADTKGGIF	TGCAGCGCCGATACGAAGGGGGGGATCTTC
TRBJ1-2	TRBV29-1	.	few	CSVDPNRSRDRYGYTF	TGCAGCGTTGACCCGAATAGGAGCAGGGACCGCTATGGCTACACCTTC
TRBJ2-3	TRBV6-1	.	.	CASMQGFQDTQYF	TGTGCCAGCATGCAGGGGTTCCAAGATACGCAGTATTTT